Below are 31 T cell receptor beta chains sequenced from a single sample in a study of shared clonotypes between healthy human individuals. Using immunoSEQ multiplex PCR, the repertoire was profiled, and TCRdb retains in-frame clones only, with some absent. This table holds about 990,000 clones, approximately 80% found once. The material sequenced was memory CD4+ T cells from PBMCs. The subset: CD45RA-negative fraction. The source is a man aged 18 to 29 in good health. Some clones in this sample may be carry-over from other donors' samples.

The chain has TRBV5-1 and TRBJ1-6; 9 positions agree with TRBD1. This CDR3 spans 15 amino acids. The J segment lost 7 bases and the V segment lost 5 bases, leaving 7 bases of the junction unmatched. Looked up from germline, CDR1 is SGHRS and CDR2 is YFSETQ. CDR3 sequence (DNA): TGCGCCAGCAGGGAAGGACAGGGGAAAAATTCACCCCTCCACTTT. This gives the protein CASREGQGKNSPLHF.

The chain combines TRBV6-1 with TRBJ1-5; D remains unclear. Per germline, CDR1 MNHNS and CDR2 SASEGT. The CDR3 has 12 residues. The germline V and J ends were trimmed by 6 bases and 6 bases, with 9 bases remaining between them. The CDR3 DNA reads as TGTGCCAGCAGCGGCCGTCCTCAGCCCCAGCATTTT. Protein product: CASSGRPQPQHF.

The CDR3 DNA follows: TGTGCCAGTAGTTCCAGGGGACAGGTGGCAGATACGCAGTATTTT. Its protein is CASSSRGQVADTQYF. The rearrangement uses TRBV19 and TRBJ2-3; 8 bases fit TRBD1. The CDR3 covers 15 residues. Germline CDR1 is LNHDA and CDR2 is SQIVND (reference sequence). V was pared by 5 bases and J by 4 bases, with 8 bases of the junction left unmatched. Using reference TRBV19 and TRBJ2-3 for the parts outside the CDR3, the full variable domain is DGGITQSPKYLFRKEGQNVTLSCEQNLNHDAMYWYRQDPGQGLRLIYYSQIVNDFQKGDIAEGYSVSREKKESFPLTVTSAQKNPTAFYLCASSSRGQVADTQYFGPGTRLTVL.

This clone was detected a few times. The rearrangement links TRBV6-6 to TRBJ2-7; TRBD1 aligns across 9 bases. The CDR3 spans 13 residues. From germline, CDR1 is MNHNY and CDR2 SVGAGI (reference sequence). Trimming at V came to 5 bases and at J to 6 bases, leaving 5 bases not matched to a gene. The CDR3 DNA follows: TGTGCCAGCAGTGCCGGGACAGGGCGCGAGCAGTACTTC. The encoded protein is CASSAGTGREQYF.

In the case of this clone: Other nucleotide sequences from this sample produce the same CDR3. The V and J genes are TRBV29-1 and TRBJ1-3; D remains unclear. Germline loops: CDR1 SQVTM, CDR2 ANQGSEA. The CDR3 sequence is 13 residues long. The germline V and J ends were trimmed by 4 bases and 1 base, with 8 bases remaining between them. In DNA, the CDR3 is TGCAGCGTTGGAGGTGGATCTGGAAACACCATATATTTT. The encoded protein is CSVGGGSGNTIYF.

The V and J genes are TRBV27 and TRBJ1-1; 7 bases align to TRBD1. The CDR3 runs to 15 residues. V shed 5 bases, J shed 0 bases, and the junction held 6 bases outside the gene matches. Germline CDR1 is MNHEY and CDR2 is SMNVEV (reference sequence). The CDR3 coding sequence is TGTGCCAGCAGTCAAAGGGACAGAATGAACACTGAAGCTTTCTTT. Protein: CASSQRDRMNTEAFF.

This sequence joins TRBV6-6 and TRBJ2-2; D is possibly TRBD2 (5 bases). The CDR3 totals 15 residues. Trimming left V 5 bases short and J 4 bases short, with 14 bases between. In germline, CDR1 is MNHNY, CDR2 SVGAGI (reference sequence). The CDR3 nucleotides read TGTGCCAGCAGTCCGGCACCAGGAGGCACCGGGGAGCTGTTTTTT. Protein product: CASSPAPGGTGELFF.

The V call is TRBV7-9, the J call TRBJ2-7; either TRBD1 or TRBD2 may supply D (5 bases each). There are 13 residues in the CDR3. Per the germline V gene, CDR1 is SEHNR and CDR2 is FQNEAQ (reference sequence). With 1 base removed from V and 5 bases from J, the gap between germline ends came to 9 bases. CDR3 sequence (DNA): TGTGCCAGCAGCTTAGGGGGGAGCGACGAGCAGTACTTC. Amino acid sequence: CASSLGGSDEQYF.

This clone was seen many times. This chain's CDR3 is CASSLWGLGEQYF. DNA of the CDR3: TGTGCCAGCAGTTTGTGGGGGTTGGGCGAGCAGTACTTC. This chain uses TRBV27 with TRBJ2-7, with D tentatively TRBD1 or TRBD2 (5 bases each). CDR3 length: 13 amino acids. The germline V gene has CDR1 MNHEY and CDR2 SMNVEV (reference sequence). Deletions cut 3 bases from V and 6 bases from J, with 12 bases between.

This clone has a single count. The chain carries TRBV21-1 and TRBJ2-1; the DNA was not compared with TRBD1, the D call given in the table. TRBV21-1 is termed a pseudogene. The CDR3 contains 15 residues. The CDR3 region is CASSIGQHRDNEQFF. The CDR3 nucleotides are TGTGCCAGCAGCATCGGACAGCACCGGGACAATGAGCAGTTCTTC.

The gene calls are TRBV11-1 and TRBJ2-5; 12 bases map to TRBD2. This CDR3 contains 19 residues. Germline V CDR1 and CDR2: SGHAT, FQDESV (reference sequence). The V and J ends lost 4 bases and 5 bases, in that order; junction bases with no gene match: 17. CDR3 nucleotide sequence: TGTGCCAGCAGCTCCCCCCCCTCTTCTAGCGGGAGGGCCTGGGAGACCCAGTACTTC. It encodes CASSSPPSSSGRAWETQYF. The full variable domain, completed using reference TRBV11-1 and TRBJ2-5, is EAEVAQSPRYKITEKSQAVAFWCDPISGHATLYWYRQILGQGPELLVQFQDESVVDDSQLPKDRFSAERLKGVDSTLKIQPAELGDSAMYLCASSSPPSSSGRAWETQYFGPGTRLLVL.

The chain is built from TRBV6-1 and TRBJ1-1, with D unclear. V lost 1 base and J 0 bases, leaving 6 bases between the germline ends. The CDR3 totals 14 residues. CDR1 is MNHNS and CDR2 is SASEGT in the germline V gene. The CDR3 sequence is CASSEGRLNTEAFF. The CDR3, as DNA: TGTGCCAGCAGTGAAGGCAGGCTGAACACTGAAGCTTTCTTT.

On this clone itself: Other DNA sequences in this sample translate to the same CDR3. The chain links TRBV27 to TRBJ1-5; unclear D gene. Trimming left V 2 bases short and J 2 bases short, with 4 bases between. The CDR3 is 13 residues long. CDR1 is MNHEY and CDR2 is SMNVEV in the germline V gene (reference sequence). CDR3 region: CASSLVGNQPQHF. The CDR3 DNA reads TGTGCCAGCAGTTTAGTCGGCAATCAGCCCCAGCATTTT.

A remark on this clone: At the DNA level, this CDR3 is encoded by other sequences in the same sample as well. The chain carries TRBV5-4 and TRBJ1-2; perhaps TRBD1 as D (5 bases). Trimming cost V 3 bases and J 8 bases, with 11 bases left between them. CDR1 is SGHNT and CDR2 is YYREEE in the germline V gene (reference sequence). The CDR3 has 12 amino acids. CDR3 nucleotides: TGTGCCAGCAGCTCCCGCGGGGCGGGCTACACCTTC. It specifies CASSSRGAGYTF.

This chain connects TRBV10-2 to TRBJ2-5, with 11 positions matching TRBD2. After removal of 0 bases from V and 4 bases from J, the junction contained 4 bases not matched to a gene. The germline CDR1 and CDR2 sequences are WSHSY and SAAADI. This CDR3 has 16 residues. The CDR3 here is CASSESSLAGGETQYF. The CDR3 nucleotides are TGCGCCAGCAGTGAGTCGAGTCTAGCGGGAGGAGAGACCCAGTACTTC.

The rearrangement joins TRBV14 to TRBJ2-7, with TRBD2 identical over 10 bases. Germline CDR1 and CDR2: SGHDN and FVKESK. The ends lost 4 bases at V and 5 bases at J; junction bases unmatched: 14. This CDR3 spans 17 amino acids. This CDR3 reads CASSRFRASGSVDEQYF. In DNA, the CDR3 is TGTGCCAGCAGCCGATTTAGGGCTAGCGGGAGTGTCGACGAGCAGTACTTC.

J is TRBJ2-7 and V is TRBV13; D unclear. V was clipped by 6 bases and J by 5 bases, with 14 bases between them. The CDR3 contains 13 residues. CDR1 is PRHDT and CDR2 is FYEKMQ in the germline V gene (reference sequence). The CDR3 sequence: CASSSNLDDEQYF. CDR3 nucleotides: TGTGCCAGCAGTTCGAATTTAGACGACGAGCAGTACTTC.

CDR3 DNA: TGTGCCAGCAGCTACAGGGGCGCGAACACCGGGGAGCTGTTTTTT. It codes for CASSYRGANTGELFF. The rearrangement links TRBV11-2 to TRBJ2-2; 7 nucleotides agree with TRBD1. Germline V gene lookup returns CDR1 SGHAT and CDR2 FQNNGV. This CDR3 region has 15 residues. V was pared by 4 bases and J by 0 bases, with 2 bases of the junction left unmatched. The entire variable domain, with the rest obtained from reference TRBV11-2 and TRBJ2-2, is as follows: EAGVAQSPRYKIIEKRQSVAFWCNPISGHATLYWYQQILGQGPKLLIQFQNNGVVDDSQLPKDRFSAERLKGVDSTLKIQPAKLEDSAVYLCASSYRGANTGELFFGEGSRLTVL.

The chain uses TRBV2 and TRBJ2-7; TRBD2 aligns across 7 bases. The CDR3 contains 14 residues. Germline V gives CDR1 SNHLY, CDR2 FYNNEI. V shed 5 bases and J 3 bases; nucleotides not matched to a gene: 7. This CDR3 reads CASSPGLSYYEQYF. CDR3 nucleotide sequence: TGTGCCAGCAGTCCGGGACTATCTTACTACGAGCAGTACTTC.

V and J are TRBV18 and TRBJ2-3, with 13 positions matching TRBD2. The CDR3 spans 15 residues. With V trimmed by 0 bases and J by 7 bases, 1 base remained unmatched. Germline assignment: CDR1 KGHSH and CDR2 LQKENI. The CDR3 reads CASSPPTSGRHTQYF. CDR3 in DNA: TGTGCCAGCTCACCACCGACTAGCGGGAGGCATACGCAGTATTTT.

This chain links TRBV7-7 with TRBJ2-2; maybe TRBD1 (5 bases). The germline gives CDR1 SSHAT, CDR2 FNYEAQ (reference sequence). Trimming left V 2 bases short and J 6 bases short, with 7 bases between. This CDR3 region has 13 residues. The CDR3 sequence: CASSLPGSGELFF. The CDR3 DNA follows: TGTGCCAGCAGCTTACCAGGGTCCGGGGAGCTGTTTTTT.

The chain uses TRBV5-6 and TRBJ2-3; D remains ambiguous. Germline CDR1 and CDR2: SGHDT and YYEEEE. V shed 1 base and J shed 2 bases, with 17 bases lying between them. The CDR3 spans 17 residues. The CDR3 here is CASSLIRDLRSTDTQYF. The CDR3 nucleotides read TGTGCCAGCAGCTTGATTAGAGATCTACGTTCCACAGATACGCAGTATTTT.

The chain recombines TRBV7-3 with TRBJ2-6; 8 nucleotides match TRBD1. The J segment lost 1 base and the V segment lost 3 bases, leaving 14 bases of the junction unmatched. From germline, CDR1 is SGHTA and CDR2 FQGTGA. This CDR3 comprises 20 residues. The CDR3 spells CASSLPPGQGSLSGANVLTF. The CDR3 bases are TGTGCCAGCAGCTTGCCCCCTGGACAGGGATCCCTATCTGGGGCCAACGTCCTGACTTTC.

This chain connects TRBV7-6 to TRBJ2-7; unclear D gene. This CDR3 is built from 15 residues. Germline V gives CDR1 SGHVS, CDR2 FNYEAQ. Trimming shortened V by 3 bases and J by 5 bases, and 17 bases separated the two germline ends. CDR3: CASSFERARRHEQYF. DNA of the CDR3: TGTGCCAGCAGCTTCGAAAGGGCCAGACGCCACGAGCAGTACTTC.

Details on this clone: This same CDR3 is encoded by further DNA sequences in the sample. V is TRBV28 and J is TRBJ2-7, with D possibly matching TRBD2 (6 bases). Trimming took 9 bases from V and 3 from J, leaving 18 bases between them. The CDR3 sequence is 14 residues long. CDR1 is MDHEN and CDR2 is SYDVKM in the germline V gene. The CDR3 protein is CASSPGTSYYEQYF. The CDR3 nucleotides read TGTGCCAGTTCTCCAGGAACTAGCTACTACGAGCAGTACTTC.

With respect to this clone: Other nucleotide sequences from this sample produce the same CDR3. The CDR3 DNA sequence: TGTGCCAGCAGCGCAGGGGGCGGCTACACCTTC. It encodes CASSAGGGYTF. This chain connects TRBV7-9 to TRBJ1-2, with 8 nucleotides matching TRBD1. From germline, CDR1 is SEHNR and CDR2 FQNEAQ (reference sequence). This CDR3 spans 11 amino acids. V was pared by 5 bases and J by 8 bases, with 1 base of the junction left unmatched.

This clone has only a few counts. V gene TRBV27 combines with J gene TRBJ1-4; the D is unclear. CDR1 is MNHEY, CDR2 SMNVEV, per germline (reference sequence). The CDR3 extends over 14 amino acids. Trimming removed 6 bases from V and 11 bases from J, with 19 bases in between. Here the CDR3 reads CASSPTVKLGKLFF. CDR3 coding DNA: TGTGCCAGCAGCCCGACGGTCAAGTTGGGCAAACTGTTTTTT.

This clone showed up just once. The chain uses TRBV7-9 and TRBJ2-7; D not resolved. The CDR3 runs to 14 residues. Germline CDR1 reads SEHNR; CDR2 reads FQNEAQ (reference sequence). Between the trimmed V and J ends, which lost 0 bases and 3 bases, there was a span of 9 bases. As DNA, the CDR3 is TGTGCCAGCAGCTTAGCGGCAGGAAGCTACGAGCAGTACTTC. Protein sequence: CASSLAAGSYEQYF.

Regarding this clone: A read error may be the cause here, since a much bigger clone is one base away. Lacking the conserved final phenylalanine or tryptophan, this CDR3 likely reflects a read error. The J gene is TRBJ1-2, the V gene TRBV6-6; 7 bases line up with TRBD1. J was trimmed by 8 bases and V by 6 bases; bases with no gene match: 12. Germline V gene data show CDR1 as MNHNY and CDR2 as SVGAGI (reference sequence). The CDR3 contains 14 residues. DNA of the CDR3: TGTGCCAGCAGGAGAGACAGGGCCCTCGAGGGCTACACCCTC. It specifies CASRRDRALEGYTL.

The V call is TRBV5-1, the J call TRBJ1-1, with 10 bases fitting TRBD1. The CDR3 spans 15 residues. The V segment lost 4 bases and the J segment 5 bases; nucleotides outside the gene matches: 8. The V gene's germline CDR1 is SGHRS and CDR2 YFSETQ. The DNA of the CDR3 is TGCGCCAGCAGCACCCGACAGGGGGCTGGTACTGAAGCTTTCTTT. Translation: CASSTRQGAGTEAFF.

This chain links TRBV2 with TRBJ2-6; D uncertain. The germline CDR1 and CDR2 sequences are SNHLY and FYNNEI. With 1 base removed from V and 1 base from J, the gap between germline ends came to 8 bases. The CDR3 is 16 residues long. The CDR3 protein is CASSEDHLSGANVLTF. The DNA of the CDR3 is TGTGCCAGCAGTGAAGACCATCTTTCTGGGGCCAACGTCCTGACTTTC.